Listed here are 25 T cell receptor beta chains from one sample, sequenced in a study of shared clonotypes between healthy human individuals. The assay was immunoSEQ multiplex PCR, and TCRdb's table has in-frame clones only and misses some. The table has under 200,000 clones, 90% to 95% seen once. Sequenced material: naive CD4+ T cells sorted from blood. Described subset: CD45RA+ positively selected. The receptors come from a woman aged 30 to 39 in good health.

The table lists this clone with a count of one. The V gene is TRBV19, the J gene TRBJ2-7; 12 bases match TRBD2. Unmatched junction bases numbered 6, after V lost 6 bases and J lost 3 bases. Germline-derived CDR1 and CDR2 are LNHDA and SQIVND (reference sequence). The CDR3 runs to 15 residues. As DNA, the CDR3 is TGTGCCAGTAGCCGGACTAGCGGGGCTGACTACGAGCAGTACTTC. Its protein product is CASSRTSGADYEQYF.

In this sample, this clone turned up once. The chain employs TRBV15 and TRBJ2-7; TRBD1 matches 8 bases. The CDR3 has 14 amino acids. The junction had 1 base not matched to a gene; V was cut back by 0 bases and J by 3 bases. Germline V gene sequence: CDR1 LNHNV, CDR2 YYDKDF (reference sequence). The CDR3 loop reads CATSRDGQGYEQYF. CDR3 nucleotide sequence: TGTGCCACCAGCAGAGATGGACAGGGCTACGAGCAGTACTTC.

This rearrangement joins TRBV2 to TRBJ2-7; TRBD2 agrees at 10 bases. Losses at the gene ends were 6 bases for V and 3 bases for J; bases not matched to a gene: 5. The CDR3 runs 14 residues. CDR1 and CDR2 (germline): SNHLY, FYNNEI. The CDR3 coding sequence is TGTGCCAGCAGGGAGGGGACTAGCGTCTACGAGCAGTACTTC. Translated, it gives CASREGTSVYEQYF.

The V gene is TRBV6-5, the J gene TRBJ2-7, with D tentatively TRBD2 (5 bases). The germline gives CDR1 MNHEY, CDR2 SVGAGI. The CDR3 sequence is 15 residues long. V lost 6 bases to trimming and J lost 5 bases, with 20 bases between them. CDR3 region: CASRDLKRTSNEQYF. As DNA, the CDR3 is TGTGCCAGCAGAGACCTTAAGCGGACCTCGAACGAGCAGTACTTC.

V and J are TRBV5-1 and TRBJ2-1; 10 bases fit TRBD2. The V gene's germline CDR1 is SGHRS and CDR2 YFSETQ. V lost 0 bases to trimming and J lost 4 bases; unmatched junction nucleotides: 4. The CDR3 spans 16 residues. CDR3 bases: TGCGCCAGCAGCTTGGTTTCTAGCGGGGGTTACAATGAGCAGTTCTTC. Protein: CASSLVSSGGYNEQFF. Based on the CDR3 plus reference TRBV5-1 and TRBJ2-1, the full variable domain is KAGVTQTPRYLIKTRGQQVTLSCSPISGHRSVSWYQQTPGQGLQFLFEYFSETQRNKGNFPGRFSGRQFSNSRSEMNVSTLELGDSALYLCASSLVSSGGYNEQFFGPGTRLTVL.

The chain is built from TRBV6-1 and TRBJ2-7; D perhaps matches TRBD1 (5 bases). Trimming stripped 10 bases from V and 7 bases from J, with 26 bases between. Per the germline V gene, CDR1 is MNHNS and CDR2 is SASEGT. CDR3 length: 15 residues. In DNA, the CDR3 is TGTGCCATCACCATTAACAGGATCTCCTCAATGGAGCAGTACTTC. Translated, it gives CAITINRISSMEQYF.

The table lists this clone with a count of one. The chain employs TRBV5-1 and TRBJ2-6; 7 bases align to TRBD1. The V and J ends lost 4 bases and 10 bases, in that order; junction bases with no gene match: 8. The V gene's germline CDR1 is SGHRS and CDR2 YFSETQ. This CDR3 is built from 14 residues. The CDR3 DNA reads TGCGCCAGCAGCCCCATGGGACAGCTGAACGTCCTGACTTTC. Its translation: CASSPMGQLNVLTF.

This rearrangement joins TRBV4-1 to TRBJ2-1; possibly TRBD2 for D (5 bases). CDR3 length: 15 residues. Germline CDR1 and CDR2: MGHRA and YSYEKL. Deletions cut 1 base from V and 9 bases from J, with 16 bases between. The CDR3 loop is CASSQVGGLAGEQFF. The CDR3 DNA is TGCGCCAGCAGCCAAGTAGGAGGACTTGCGGGTGAGCAGTTCTTC.

The chain couples TRBV5-6 to TRBJ2-5, with D unclear. V was trimmed by 2 bases and J by 2 bases, leaving 13 bases between them. CDR1 is SGHDT and CDR2 is YYEEEE in the germline V gene. The length of the CDR3 is 15 residues. The CDR3 is CASSFDDWNQETQYF. CDR3 nucleotide sequence: TGTGCCAGCAGCTTCGACGACTGGAATCAAGAGACCCAGTACTTC.

The chain couples TRBV14 to TRBJ1-5; possibly TRBD1 for D (5 bases). The CDR3 is 13 amino acids. V lost 4 bases and J lost 4, with 8 bases in between. Per germline, CDR1 SGHDN and CDR2 FVKESK. CDR3 amino acids: CASSPGHNQPQHF. The CDR3 nucleotides read TGTGCCAGCAGCCCTGGACATAATCAGCCCCAGCATTTT. Combining the CDR3 with reference TRBV14 and TRBJ1-5 gives the whole variable domain EAGVTQFPSHSVIEKGQTVTLRCDPISGHDNLYWYRRVMGKEIKFLLHFVKESKQDESGMPNNRFLAERTGGTYSTLKVQPAELEDSGVYFCASSPGHNQPQHFGDGTRLSIL.

The rearrangement joins TRBV7-2 to TRBJ2-7, with no clear D. V lost 5 bases to trimming and J lost 1 base, with 9 bases between them. CDR1 is SGHTA, CDR2 FQGNSA, per germline. This CDR3 is 13 amino acids long. The CDR3 region is CASSPRRSYEQYF. In DNA form, the CDR3 reads TGTGCCAGCAGCCCGCGTAGGTCCTACGAGCAGTACTTC.

The chain recombines TRBV5-4 with TRBJ2-7; possible D gene TRBD1, 6 bases. Germline CDR1 SGHNT, CDR2 YYREEE (reference sequence). This CDR3 contains 15 residues. Trimming took 0 bases from V and 3 from J, leaving 13 bases between them. The CDR3 spells CASSLGGRQVYEQYF. The CDR3 coding sequence is TGTGCCAGCAGCTTGGGGGGCAGACAGGTCTACGAGCAGTACTTC.

This chain connects TRBV28 to TRBJ2-7; either TRBD1 or TRBD2 may supply D (5 bases each). V gave up 2 bases and J gave up 0 bases, with 11 bases separating them. In germline, CDR1 is MDHEN, CDR2 SYDVKM. The CDR3 is 15 amino acids. The CDR3 nucleotides are TGTGCCAGCAGTTTAACAGGTGGGGGCTCCTACGAGCAGTACTTC. Its protein product is CASSLTGGGSYEQYF.

The gene calls are TRBV5-1 and TRBJ2-7, with 7 bases fitting TRBD1. V shed 3 bases and J 9 bases; nucleotides not matched to a gene: 6. The length of the CDR3 is 12 residues. Germline V gives CDR1 SGHRS, CDR2 YFSETQ. CDR3 bases: TGCGCCAGCAGCTCCGACCGACAGGGGCAGTACTTC. It yields the protein CASSSDRQGQYF.

CDR3 bases: TGTGCCAGCAGTGAGAGGTCACAAAATCAGCCCCAGCATTTT. Its translation is CASSERSQNQPQHF. This chain connects TRBV6-1 to TRBJ1-5, with no clear D. The germline CDR1 and CDR2 sequences are MNHNS and SASEGT. The CDR3 totals 14 residues. The germline V and J ends were trimmed by 3 bases and 4 bases, with 10 bases remaining between them.

The chain is built from TRBV23-1 and TRBJ2-7, with a weak D call TRBD1 (6 bases). TRBV23-1 is an ORF for which the function is uncertain. The CDR3 totals 14 residues. Trimming took off 4 bases at V and 3 bases at J, with 13 bases between the two ends. CDR3 loop: CASSLRKGGYEQYF. In DNA, the CDR3 is TGCGCCAGCAGTCTTCGGAAAGGGGGCTACGAGCAGTACTTC.

This sequence joins TRBV7-8 and TRBJ2-3; the D is unclear. V shed 2 bases and J shed 0 bases, with 3 bases lying between them. The germline gives CDR1 SGHVS, CDR2 FQNEAQ. This CDR3 comprises 13 residues. The CDR3 here is CASSLQSTDTQYF. CDR3 DNA: TGTGCCAGCAGCTTACAGAGCACAGATACGCAGTATTTT.

The chain couples TRBV9 to TRBJ1-1; 7 bases align to TRBD1. Trimming removed 3 bases from V and 3 bases from J; junction bases left unmatched: 5. The germline V gene has CDR1 SGDLS and CDR2 YYNGEE. CDR3 length equals 14 residues. The CDR3 reads CASSGKGAHTEAFF. CDR3 sequence (DNA): TGTGCCAGCAGCGGTAAGGGGGCGCACACTGAAGCTTTCTTT.

The V call is TRBV10-3, the J call TRBJ1-4; D perhaps matches TRBD1 (6 bases). V lost 3 bases and J 4 bases, leaving 9 bases between the germline ends. Germline loops: CDR1 ENHRY, CDR2 SYGVKD. The CDR3 is made up of 14 amino acids. CDR3 residues: CAISDTGRNEKLFF. DNA of the CDR3: TGTGCCATCAGTGATACAGGGCGTAATGAAAAACTGTTTTTT.

The sample holds one count of this clone. The rearrangement joins TRBV18 to TRBJ2-7; 7 bases fit TRBD2. Trimming at V came to 6 bases and at J to 2 bases, leaving 16 bases not matched to a gene. Per germline, CDR1 KGHSH and CDR2 LQKENI. This CDR3 comprises 17 residues. The CDR3 sequence: CASSTTTTGGTTYEQYF. The CDR3 nucleotides are TGTGCCAGCTCCACAACGACCACCGGGGGGACCACCTACGAGCAGTACTTC. The full variable domain, its missing parts supplied by reference TRBV18 and TRBJ2-7, is NAGVMQNPRHLVRRRGQEARLRCSPMKGHSHVYWYRQLPEEGLKFMVYLQKENIIDESGMPKERFSAEFPKEGPSILRIQQVVRGDSAAYFCASSTTTTGGTTYEQYFGPGTRLTVT.

This chain's CDR3 is CATSRDHAGGNQPQHF. The DNA for the CDR3 is TGTGCCACCAGCAGAGATCACGCAGGGGGCAATCAGCCCCAGCATTTT. This chain joins TRBV15 and TRBJ1-5; TRBD1 is a possible D gene (6 bases). Germline V gene sequence: CDR1 LNHNV, CDR2 YYDKDF (reference sequence). Trimming stripped 0 bases from V and 2 bases from J, with 11 bases between. CDR3 length: 16 residues.

This clone was observed a single time. The V gene is TRBV18, the J gene TRBJ2-1, with 9 bases that match TRBD2. Germline loops: CDR1 KGHSH, CDR2 LQKENI. The CDR3 covers 16 residues. Trimming cost V 4 bases and J 1 base; bases outside gene matches: 5. The CDR3 is CASSRVLAGSYNEQFF. The DNA for the CDR3 is TGTGCCAGCTCACGAGTCCTAGCGGGGTCCTACAATGAGCAGTTCTTC.

The V and J genes are TRBV6-1 and TRBJ2-4; D unresolved. The CDR3 loop spans 16 amino acids. The germline V gene encodes CDR1 MNHNS and CDR2 SASEGT. The ends were cut back, 4 bases at V and 2 bases at J, with 15 bases in the middle. CDR3 sequence reads: CASSGGGGEPKNIQYF. As DNA, the CDR3 is TGTGCCAGCAGTGGAGGTGGTGGGGAACCCAAAAACATTCAGTACTTC.

The chain is built from TRBV4-1 and TRBJ2-7; D not resolved. This CDR3 region has 14 residues. Trimming shortened V by 0 bases and J by 3 bases, and 9 bases separated the two germline ends. In germline, CDR1 is MGHRA, CDR2 YSYEKL. Written as DNA, the CDR3 is TGCGCCAGCAGCCAAGATCCGCAGAGCTACGAGCAGTACTTC. Translating gives CASSQDPQSYEQYF.

The chain carries TRBV18 and TRBJ1-5; 10 bases match TRBD1. Germline values: CDR1 KGHSH, CDR2 LQKENI. This CDR3 has 14 residues. Germline trimming cut 5 bases from V and 7 bases from J; bases unmatched to any gene: 5. The DNA for the CDR3 is TGTGCCAGCTCATCTGACAGGGGGCGACAGCCCCAGCATTTT. Translating gives CASSSDRGRQPQHF.